These 20 T cell receptor beta chains were sequenced from one sample in a study of CD8+CD57+ T cells in acquired aplastic anemia. Only patients with CD8+CD57+ cell expansion on flow cytometry were chosen for sequencing. TCR beta VDJ combinations and CDR3 sequences were profiled from genomic DNA. TCRdb fed the reads into MiXCR, producing one record per CDR3 protein. Among roughly 220,000 distinct CDR3 sequences listed, more than 55% were seen once. Material for sequencing was sorted CD4+, CD8+, or CD8+CD57+ T cells (not recorded which) from PBMCs. The receptors stem from a human donor with aplastic anemia.

The chain uses TRBV20-1 and TRBJ2-7, with D unclear. CDR1 and CDR2 from the germline V gene are DFQATT and SNEGSKA (reference sequence). The CDR3 sequence is 11 residues long. The germline V and J ends were trimmed by 0 bases and 4 bases, with 4 bases remaining between them. The CDR3 DNA is TGCAGTGCTAGAGAGAATTACGAGCAGTACTTC. Its protein product is CSARENYEQYF.

The chain joins TRBV14 to TRBJ2-7; D might be TRBD1 or TRBD2, each matching 6 bases. The V end was cut by 0 bases, the J end by 6 bases, with 15 bases between. Looked up from germline, CDR1 is SGHDN and CDR2 is FVKESK. The CDR3 contains 15 residues. CDR3 sequence (DNA): TGTGCCAGCAGCCAAGATGTGGGGGGCCTTACCGAGCAGTACTTC. Its protein product is CASSQDVGGLTEQYF.

This sequence joins TRBV6-5 and TRBJ2-2; D is unresolved. Trimming pared 2 bases from V and 4 bases from J, leaving 5 bases between. The CDR3 runs to 13 residues. Germline V gene lookup returns CDR1 MNHEY and CDR2 SVGAGI. The DNA for the CDR3 is TGTGCCAGCAGTTACGGCACCACCGGGGAGCTGTTTTTT. It encodes CASSYGTTGELFF.

This chain connects TRBV2 to TRBJ1-2; TRBD1 agrees at 8 bases. Trimming at V came to 4 bases and at J to 3 bases, leaving 4 bases not matched to a gene. There are 14 residues in the CDR3. Germline V gene sequence: CDR1 SNHLY, CDR2 FYNNEI. The CDR3 region is CASSVGQGYYGYTF. As DNA, the CDR3 is TGTGCCAGCAGTGTTGGACAGGGATACTATGGCTACACCTTC. The variable domain in full, completed from reference TRBV2 and TRBJ1-2, reads EPEVTQTPSHQVTQMGQEVILRCVPISNHLYFYWYRQILGQKVEFLVSFYNNEISEKSEIFDDQFSVERPDGSNFTLKIRSTKLEDSAMYFCASSVGQGYYGYTFGSGTRLTVV.

This rearrangement joins TRBV19 to TRBJ1-5; 9 bases line up with TRBD1. Trimming removed 5 bases from V and 7 bases from J; junction bases left unmatched: 3. The CDR3 extends over 13 amino acids. Germline CDR1 is LNHDA and CDR2 is SQIVND (reference sequence). The chain's CDR3 is CASSGDREQPQHF. The CDR3 coding sequence is TGTGCCAGTAGTGGGGACAGGGAACAGCCCCAGCATTTT.

This clonotype came up many times. The chain employs TRBV6-4 and TRBJ2-2; D could derive from TRBD1 or TRBD2 (5 bases each). This CDR3 comprises 13 residues. Germline CDR1 and CDR2: MRHNA and SNTAGT. V lost 6 bases and J lost 3, with 8 bases in between. CDR3: CASSLGDTGELFF. The DNA of the CDR3 is TGTGCCAGCAGCCTGGGGGACACCGGGGAGCTGTTTTTT.

This chain uses TRBV5-1 with TRBJ2-7, with D unclear. V lost 0 bases and J lost 2, with 9 bases in between. From germline, CDR1 is SGHRS and CDR2 YFSETQ. There are 14 residues in the CDR3. The CDR3 nucleotides read TGCGCCAGCAGCTTGGTTGGCTCAGCCTACGAGCAGTACTTC. Translation gives CASSLVGSAYEQYF.

This clonotype appeared a few times. A much bigger clone sits one base away, suggesting this may be a read error. V is TRBV6-1 and J is TRBJ2-7; perhaps TRBD2 as D (6 bases). The CDR3 spans 13 residues. The germline V gene encodes CDR1 MNHNS and CDR2 SASEGT. The CDR3 reads CASSSGGTHERYF. The CDR3 DNA reads as TGTGCCAGCAGTTCCGGGGGTACCCACGAGCGGTACTTC.

The table lists this clonotype with many counts. This chain links TRBV6-1 with TRBJ2-7, with D perhaps assigned TRBD1 or TRBD2 (5 bases each). CDR3 length: 14 amino acids. Trimming shortened V by 3 bases and J by 3 bases, and 12 bases separated the two germline ends. CDR1 and CDR2 from the germline V gene are MNHNS and SASEGT. The CDR3 region is CASSETWGNYEQYF. CDR3 DNA sequence: TGTGCCAGCAGTGAGACTTGGGGGAACTACGAGCAGTACTTC.

J is TRBJ2-5 and V is TRBV15, with unresolved D. Germline assignment: CDR1 LNHNV and CDR2 YYDKDF (reference sequence). Trimming took 3 bases from V and 5 from J, leaving 10 bases between them. The CDR3 consists of 13 residues. This CDR3 reads CATSRTLRETQYF. The CDR3 DNA reads TGTGCCACCAGCAGGACACTCCGGGAGACCCAGTACTTC.

CDR3 in amino acids: CASSLVAGGEETQYF. CDR3 bases: TGTGCCAGCAGCTTAGTAGCGGGGGGGGAGGAGACCCAGTACTTC. The chain links TRBV11-2 to TRBJ2-5, with 11 bases fitting TRBD2. This CDR3 contains 15 residues. Germline V lookup: CDR1 SGHAT, CDR2 FQNNGV. J gave up 5 bases and V 1 base, and 3 bases lay outside the gene matches.

The chain combines TRBV5-1 with TRBJ2-2, with 8 bases that match TRBD1. Trimming at V came to 5 bases and at J to 1 base, leaving 10 bases not matched to a gene. CDR1 is SGHRS, CDR2 YFSETQ, per germline. CDR3 length: 17 amino acids. The CDR3 bases are TGCGCCAGCAGGTCCGGACAGGGACCTATGAACACCGGGGAGCTGTTTTTT. It yields the protein CASRSGQGPMNTGELFF.

In the case of this clonotype: The junction departs from germline at one end; a sequencing error may be responsible. The chain employs TRBV7-2 and TRBJ2-7; D is undetermined. This CDR3 has 11 residues. CDR1 and CDR2 from the germline V gene are SGHTA and FQGNSA. Here the CDR3 DNA reads TGTGCCAACAGCTCCCTTTACGAGCAGTACTTC. It yields the protein CANSSLYEQYF.

This clonotype was found a few times. V is TRBV7-2 and J is TRBJ2-7; the D is unclear. Trimming removed 6 bases at V and 2 bases at J, with 11 bases between. This CDR3 spans 13 amino acids. Germline CDR1 reads SGHTA; CDR2 reads FQGNSA. CDR3 loop: CASRDGSTYEQYF. The CDR3 nucleotides read TGTGCCAGCAGAGACGGGTCAACCTACGAGCAGTACTTC.

This clonotype was seen a handful of times. The chain carries TRBV20-1 and TRBJ2-7; TRBD1 matches at 8 bases. CDR1 DFQATT and CDR2 SNEGSKA come from the germline V gene (reference sequence). CDR3 size: 16 residues. V lost 3 bases and J lost 6; bases outside the gene matches: 16. The CDR3 DNA is TGCAGTGCTAGGCTCCCGGGACAGGCCGCGAGGGGCGAGCAGTACTTC. It yields the protein CSARLPGQAARGEQYF.

With regard to this clonotype: Compared with germline, one end of the junction differs, possibly owing to a read error. The V call is TRBV10-3, the J call TRBJ2-7; 8 bases agree with TRBD1. Per the germline V gene, CDR1 is ENHRY and CDR2 is SYGVKD. CDR3 length: 15 amino acids. The CDR3 bases are TGTGCCAGCAGTTTACTGGGACAGGCCTACTCCGAGCAGTACTTC. This encodes CASSLLGQAYSEQYF.

The chain carries TRBV5-1 and TRBJ1-6; 7 bases map to TRBD1. This CDR3 region has 16 residues. Germline CDR1 and CDR2: SGHRS and YFSETQ. V lost 0 bases to trimming and J lost 9 bases; unmatched junction nucleotides: 9. The CDR3 region has the DNA TGCGCCAGCAGCTTGGATCTGGCAGGGGGAAGTTCACCCCTCCACTTT. The encoded protein is CASSLDLAGGSSPLHF.

The chain employs TRBV10-1 and TRBJ2-7, with TRBD2 matching over 12 bases. The CDR3 length is 17 residues. CDR1 and CDR2 (germline): WNHNN, SYGVQD (reference sequence). The ends lost 6 bases at V and 2 bases at J; junction bases unmatched: 11. CDR3 sequence (DNA): TGCGCCAGCAGCGACCTGCCGGGACTAGCGGGTACCTACGAGCAGTACTTC. This sequence encodes CASSDLPGLAGTYEQYF.

This clonotype has just a few counts. J is TRBJ1-1 and V is TRBV7-9; D is unresolved. CDR3 length: 14 residues. V lost 0 bases, J lost 5 bases, and 10 bases lay in between. CDR1 and CDR2 (germline): SEHNR, FQNEAQ (reference sequence). CDR3 coding DNA: TGTGCCAGCAGCTTAGCTGGCAGCTCGACTGAAGCTTTCTTT. Translation gives CASSLAGSSTEAFF.

The chain employs TRBV10-2 and TRBJ2-2, with a weak D call TRBD2 (5 bases). The ends were cut back, 6 bases at V and 4 bases at J, with 12 bases in the middle. Germline V CDR1 and CDR2: WSHSY, SAAADI. The CDR3 covers 14 residues. CDR3: CASRPEARTGELFF. CDR3 bases: TGCGCCAGCAGACCGGAGGCTCGCACCGGGGAGCTGTTTTTT.